The 9 T cell receptor beta chains below were found in one sample sequenced in a study of CD8 T cells in Susac syndrome. With random hexamers, reverse transcription was performed on roughly 0.45 to 1 ug of RNA. TCRdb passed the immunoSEQ multiplex PCR reads through MiXCR, listing each CDR3 protein once. Of about 430,000 distinct CDR3 sequences in the sample, more than 70% were seen once. Material for sequencing was CD8+ T cells from PBMCs. These receptors originate from a human donor with multiple sclerosis.

This chain uses TRBV27 with TRBJ2-1; a weak D match, TRBD2 (6 bases). CDR3 length equals 16 residues. Germline CDR1 and CDR2: MNHEY and SMNVEV (reference sequence). V lost 7 bases and J 0 bases, leaving 16 bases between the germline ends. CDR3 sequence: CASMGAGHSSYNEQFF. Written as DNA, the CDR3 is TGTGCCAGCATGGGAGCGGGCCATAGCTCCTACAATGAGCAGTTCTTC.

J is TRBJ1-2 and V is TRBV5-1; unclear D gene. Germline V gene data show CDR1 as SGHRS and CDR2 as YFSETQ. This CDR3 is built from 18 residues. V was pared by 0 bases and J by 0 bases, with 18 bases between. Written as DNA, the CDR3 is TGCGCCAGCAGCTTGGTGGGCTCGGGTTTTAGCCCTAACTATGGCTACACCTTC. It yields the protein CASSLVGSGFSPNYGYTF.

This clonotype was observed a few times. This chain links TRBV5-4 with TRBJ1-1; D is undetermined. The germline CDR1 and CDR2 sequences are SGHNT and YYREEE (reference sequence). The CDR3 runs to 14 residues. Between the trimmed V and J ends, which lost 1 base and 0 bases, there was a span of 7 bases. The CDR3: CASSLTVMNTEAFF. The CDR3 bases are TGTGCCAGCAGCTTGACAGTCATGAACACTGAAGCTTTCTTT.

The rearrangement links TRBV27 to TRBJ2-1; D may be TRBD2 (6 bases). From germline, CDR1 is MNHEY and CDR2 SMNVEV (reference sequence). V shed 3 bases and J shed 6 bases, with 15 bases lying between them. The CDR3 has 15 residues. The CDR3 spells CASSFGTLGGNEQFF. CDR3 coding DNA: TGTGCCAGCAGTTTTGGGACCCTGGGGGGCAATGAGCAGTTCTTC.

The chain joins TRBV19 to TRBJ2-1, with D perhaps matching TRBD1 or TRBD2 (6 bases each). Trimming pared 11 bases from V and 6 bases from J, leaving 20 bases between. The V gene's germline CDR1 is LNHDA and CDR2 SQIVND (reference sequence). This CDR3 spans 14 amino acids. The CDR3 bases are TGTGCCCCCCGCTCGGGGGCCCCCTGCAATGAGCAGTTCTTC. It translates to CAPRSGAPCNEQFF.

The chain has TRBV4-1 and TRBJ2-7, with TRBD2 matching 7 bases. The V segment lost 0 bases and the J segment 9 bases; nucleotides outside the gene matches: 8. This CDR3 spans 14 amino acids. Looked up from germline, CDR1 is MGHRA and CDR2 is YSYEKL. CDR3: CASSQEGLAERQYF. DNA of the CDR3: TGCGCCAGCAGCCAAGAAGGGCTAGCGGAGCGGCAGTACTTC.

This chain uses TRBV11-2 with TRBJ2-7, with D hard to call. Deletions cut 3 bases from V and 4 bases from J, with 16 bases between. This CDR3 contains 15 residues. Germline V gene lookup returns CDR1 SGHAT and CDR2 FQNNGV. CDR3 sequence (DNA): TGTGCCAGCAGCTTTTATCCGGAACAATCTTACGAGCAGTACTTC. Protein product: CASSFYPEQSYEQYF.

The chain has TRBV11-1 and TRBJ2-1, with 10 bases fitting TRBD2. Per the germline V gene, CDR1 is SGHAT and CDR2 is FQDESV (reference sequence). The CDR3 consists of 16 residues. V gave up 3 bases and J gave up 5 bases; unmatched junction bases: 7. The CDR3 region is CASSFYGTSDDNEQFF. Written as DNA, the CDR3 is TGTGCCAGCAGCTTTTACGGGACTAGCGACGACAATGAGCAGTTCTTC.

This clonotype was observed once. As DNA, the CDR3 is TGCGCCAGCAGCCCCCGGGGGTTCCTTCATAGCAATCAGCCCCAGCATTTT. Its translation is CASSPRGFLHSNQPQHF. The rearrangement joins TRBV4-1 to TRBJ1-5, with D possibly being TRBD1 (5 bases). CDR3 length equals 17 residues. Trimming shortened V by 4 bases and J by 0 bases, and 16 bases separated the two germline ends. Germline V gives CDR1 MGHRA, CDR2 YSYEKL.